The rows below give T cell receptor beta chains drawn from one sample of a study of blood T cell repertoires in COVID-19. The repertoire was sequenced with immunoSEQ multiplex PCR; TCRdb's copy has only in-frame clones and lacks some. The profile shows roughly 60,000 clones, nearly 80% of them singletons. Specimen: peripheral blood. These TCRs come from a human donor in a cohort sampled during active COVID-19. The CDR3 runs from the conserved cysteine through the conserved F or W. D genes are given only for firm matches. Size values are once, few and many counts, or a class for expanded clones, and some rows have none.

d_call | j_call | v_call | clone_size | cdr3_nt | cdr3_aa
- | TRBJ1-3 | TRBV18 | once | TGTGCCAGCTCACCGGGGCTTGGAGGAAACACCATATATTTT | CASSPGLGGNTIYF
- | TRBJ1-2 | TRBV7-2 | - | TGTGCCAGCAGCCCCCGCGGACACCAGGACTATGGCTACACCTTC | CASSPRGHQDYGYTF
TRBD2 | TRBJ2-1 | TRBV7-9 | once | TGTGCCAGCAGCTTTACTAGCGGGGGACACGATGAGCAGTTCTTC | CASSFTSGGHDEQFF
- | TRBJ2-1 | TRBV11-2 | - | TGTGCCAGCAGCCCCCGCCTCGGTGAGCAGTTCTTC | CASSPRLGEQFF
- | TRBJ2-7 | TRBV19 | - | TGTGCCAGTAGTATAGCTAGCGCCTACGAGCAGTACTTC | CASSIASAYEQYF
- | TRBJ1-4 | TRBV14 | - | TGTGCCAGCAGCCTCCGGAGACTGTTTTTT | CASSLRRLFF
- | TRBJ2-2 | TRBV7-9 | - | TGTGCCAGCAGCTTAGTGGCGGTGACCGGGGAGCTGTTTTTT | CASSLVAVTGELFF
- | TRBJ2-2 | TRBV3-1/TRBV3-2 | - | TGTGCCAGCAGCCAAGGCACTAGGTCCGGGGAGCTGTTTTTT | CASSQGTRSGELFF
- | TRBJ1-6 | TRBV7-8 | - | TGTGCCAGCAGCTTAGATGGGGGCCTCTATAATTCACCCCTCCACTTT | CASSLDGGLYNSPLHF
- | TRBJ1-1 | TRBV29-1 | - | TGCAGCGTTGATCCCGGGATCAACACTGAAGCTTTCTTT | CSVDPGINTEAFF
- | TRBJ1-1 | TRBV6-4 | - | TGTGCCAGCAGACCCCAGGGAGGTAGCACTGAAGCTTTCTTT | CASRPQGGSTEAFF
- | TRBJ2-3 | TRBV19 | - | TGTGCCACCCAGCCGAGGGAGACCTCAGATACGCAGTATTTT | CATQPRETSDTQYF
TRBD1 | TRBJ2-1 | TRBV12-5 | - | TGTGCTAGTGGGGGGGACAGCTACAATGAGCAGTTCTTC | CASGGDSYNEQFF
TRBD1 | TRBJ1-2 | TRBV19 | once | TGTGCCACCCAGGACAGGGGGGACTATGGCTACACCTTC | CATQDRGDYGYTF
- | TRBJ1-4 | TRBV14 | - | TGTGCCAGCAGCCGAGGAGGAAATGAAAAACTGTTTTTT | CASSRGGNEKLFF
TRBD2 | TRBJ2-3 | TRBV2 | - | TGTGCCAGCAATATAGCGGGTAGCACAGATACGCAGTATTTT | CASNIAGSTDTQYF
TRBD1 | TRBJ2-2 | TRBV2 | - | TGTGCCAGCAGCCCCCGGGACAGGGGGCCCGGGGAGCTGTTTTTT | CASSPRDRGPGELFF
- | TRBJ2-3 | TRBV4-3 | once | TGCGCCAGCAGCCAAGATGGCCGTGGAGATACGCAGTATTTT | CASSQDGRGDTQYF
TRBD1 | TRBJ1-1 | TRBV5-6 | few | TGTGCCAGCAGCTTGCACAGGGGGCTGGTAGCTTTCTTT | CASSLHRGLVAFF
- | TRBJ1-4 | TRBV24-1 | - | TGTGCCACCAGTGACCCCCTAGGCGAAAAACTGTTTTTT | CATSDPLGEKLFF
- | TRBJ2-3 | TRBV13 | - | TGTGCCAGCAGCTTAGGGCCTAGCCCCTTGACAGATACGCAGTATTTT | CASSLGPSPLTDTQYF
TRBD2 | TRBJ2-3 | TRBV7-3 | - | TGTGCCAGCAGTTTCCTAGCGGGGGGCACAGATACGCAGTATTTT | CASSFLAGGTDTQYF
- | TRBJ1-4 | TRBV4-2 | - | TGTGCCAGCAGCCCTAGCCGGGGGAGGACAACTAATGAAAAACTGTTTTTT | CASSPSRGRTTNEKLFF
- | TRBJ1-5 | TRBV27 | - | TGTGCCAGCTCCATGGGTAGCGGCAATCAGCCCCAGCATTTT | CASSMGSGNQPQHF
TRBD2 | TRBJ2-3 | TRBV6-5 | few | TGTGCCAGCGGACTAGCGGGGACTAGCACAGATACGCAGTATTTT | CASGLAGTSTDTQYF
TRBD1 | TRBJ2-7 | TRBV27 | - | TGTGCCAGCAGTCCAGGGACAGGAAGGTCGGCCGAGCAGTACTTC | CASSPGTGRSAEQYF
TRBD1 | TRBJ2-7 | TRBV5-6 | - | TGTGCCAGCAGCTCAGGACAGGGGGCCTACTACGAGCAGTACTTC | CASSSGQGAYYEQYF
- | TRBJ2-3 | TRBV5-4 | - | TGTGCCAGCAGGCGGGCTGCAGATACGCAGTATTTT | CASRRAADTQYF
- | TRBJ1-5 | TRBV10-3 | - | TGTGCCATCAGTGAGGGTCGAGAGGGGCCCCAGCATTTT | CAISEGREGPQHF
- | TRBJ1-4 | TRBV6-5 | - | TGTGCCAGCACCGGGGGGACATCACTAGAAAAACTGTTTTTT | CASTGGTSLEKLFF